Below are 27 T cell receptor beta chains sequenced from a single sample in a study of cytomegalovirus exposure and HLA in healthy donors. Measured with immunoSEQ multiplex PCR; TCRdb has only the in-frame clones, and not every one. This sample has around 150,000 clones; about 90% occur once, and the top ten carry 4% to 4.5%. The sequenced material came from PBMCs. All receptors come from a man in his late teens or twenties in good health and CMV-seropositive.

This chain joins TRBV5-1 and TRBJ1-2, with unresolved D. The length of the CDR3 is 12 residues. The germline gives CDR1 SGHRS, CDR2 YFSETQ. V lost 6 bases and J 3 bases, leaving 9 bases between the germline ends. CDR3 protein: CASTNRDYGYTF. The CDR3 DNA sequence: TGCGCCAGCACTAACCGAGACTATGGCTACACCTTC.

The chain joins TRBV7-8 to TRBJ1-2, with 8 bases matching TRBD1. J gave up 2 bases and V 5 bases, and 4 bases lay outside the gene matches. The germline V gene encodes CDR1 SGHVS and CDR2 FQNEAQ. This CDR3 has 14 residues. The CDR3 reads CASSLRQGNYGYTF. CDR3 sequence (DNA): TGTGCCAGCAGCCTTCGACAGGGGAACTATGGCTACACCTTC.

The chain joins TRBV7-9 to TRBJ2-7, with TRBD1 matching over 8 bases. The CDR3 has 14 residues. The germline gives CDR1 SEHNR, CDR2 FQNEAQ (reference sequence). V lost 11 bases to trimming and J lost 0 bases; unmatched junction nucleotides: 9. CDR3 region: CAGEDREGSYEQYF. CDR3 in DNA: TGTGCCGGAGAGGACAGGGAAGGCTCCTACGAGCAGTACTTC.

The V and J genes are TRBV5-6 and TRBJ2-5; perhaps TRBD2 as D (6 bases). Looked up from germline, CDR1 is SGHDT and CDR2 is YYEEEE. This CDR3 region has 13 residues. Trimming pared 4 bases from V and 2 bases from J, leaving 9 bases between. This CDR3 is CASSGGLQETQYF. For the CDR3, the DNA is TGTGCCAGCAGCGGGGGGTTGCAAGAGACCCAGTACTTC.

The gene calls are TRBV2 and TRBJ2-1; 7 nucleotides line up with TRBD1. Per the germline V gene, CDR1 is SNHLY and CDR2 is FYNNEI. After removal of 2 bases from V and 1 base from J, the junction contained 8 bases not matched to a gene. The CDR3 is 17 amino acids. The CDR3 loop reads CASSELRGRGSYNEQFF. CDR3 nucleotide sequence: TGTGCCAGCAGTGAACTGAGGGGGCGAGGATCCTACAATGAGCAGTTCTTC.

This chain uses TRBV2 with TRBJ2-3, with 9 bases identical to TRBD2. The CDR3 is 13 residues long. V lost 8 bases, J lost 5 bases, and 5 bases stayed unmatched. The V gene's germline CDR1 is SNHLY and CDR2 FYNNEI. In DNA form, the CDR3 reads TGTGCCAGCGGGGTAGCGGGAGTAGATACGCAGTATTTT. It specifies CASGVAGVDTQYF.

The genes are TRBV28 and TRBJ2-1, with D perhaps matching TRBD2 (5 bases). The CDR3 has 14 residues. V shed 3 bases and J shed 6 bases, with 12 bases lying between them. Germline-derived CDR1 and CDR2 are MDHEN and SYDVKM. CDR3 protein: CASSLGSVGNEQFF. The CDR3 bases are TGTGCCAGCAGTTTGGGTAGCGTAGGCAATGAGCAGTTCTTC.

The chain couples TRBV30 to TRBJ1-2; D may be TRBD1 (5 bases). Germline CDR1 and CDR2: GTSNPN and SVGIG (reference sequence). The V gene lost 2 bases and the J gene lost 4 bases, with 17 bases spanning the gap. The CDR3 has 15 amino acids. In DNA form, the CDR3 reads TGTGCCTGGAGTCCTCCCCACCGGGGGGGCTATGGCTACACCTTC. Translation gives CAWSPPHRGGYGYTF.

The chain combines TRBV2 with TRBJ2-3; 11 nucleotides match TRBD2. V lost 8 bases, J lost 2 bases, and 6 bases stayed unmatched. The germline CDR1 and CDR2 sequences are SNHLY and FYNNEI. CDR3 size: 15 residues. CDR3 protein: CASQTSGVPTDTQYF. The CDR3, as DNA: TGTGCCAGCCAGACTAGCGGGGTCCCCACAGATACGCAGTATTTT. The full variable domain, its missing parts supplied by reference TRBV2 and TRBJ2-3, is EPEVTQTPSHQVTQMGQEVILRCVPISNHLYFYWYRQILGQKVEFLVSFYNNEISEKSEIFDDQFSVERPDGSNFTLKIRSTKLEDSAMYFCASQTSGVPTDTQYFGPGTRLTVL.

This chain connects TRBV25-1 to TRBJ2-7; 7 bases match TRBD2. Germline V gives CDR1 MGHDK, CDR2 SYGVNS. The junction had 7 bases not matched to a gene; V was cut back by 1 base and J by 1 base. The CDR3 is 16 amino acids. The CDR3 reads CASSESGGGSSYEQYF. For the CDR3, the DNA is TGTGCCAGCAGTGAATCTGGGGGGGGGTCATCCTACGAGCAGTACTTC.

The V and J genes are TRBV19 and TRBJ2-7; weak D call: TRBD1 (6 bases). Germline loops: CDR1 LNHDA, CDR2 SQIVND (reference sequence). Trimming left V 0 bases short and J 3 bases short, with 15 bases between. The CDR3 length is 16 residues. This CDR3 is CASSIDLAGGIYEQYF. CDR3 DNA sequence: TGTGCCAGTAGTATAGATCTTGCTGGGGGCATCTACGAGCAGTACTTC.

The gene calls are TRBV6-1 and TRBJ2-3, with a tentative D call TRBD1 (6 bases). The V end was cut by 1 base, the J end by 5 bases, with 13 bases between. Germline V gives CDR1 MNHNS, CDR2 SASEGT. This CDR3 is built from 15 residues. CDR3 residues: CASSEVDRRGDTQYF. CDR3 nucleotides: TGTGCCAGCAGTGAAGTGGACAGAAGGGGAGATACGCAGTATTTT.

The chain has TRBV4-1 and TRBJ2-7; D is ambiguous. CDR3 length: 13 residues. With 2 bases removed from V and 3 bases from J, the gap between germline ends came to 8 bases. The germline CDR1 and CDR2 sequences are MGHRA and YSYEKL. The CDR3 loop reads CASSQLSGYEQYF. The CDR3 coding sequence is TGCGCCAGCAGCCAACTTAGTGGCTACGAGCAGTACTTC.

V gene TRBV29-1 combines with J gene TRBJ2-2; D perhaps matches TRBD1 (6 bases). The CDR3 has 13 amino acids. Germline lookup yields CDR1 SQVTM and CDR2 ANQGSEA. The DNA for the CDR3 is TGCAGTGCAGGGGAAGGTCGGACCGGGGAGCTGTTTTTT. Translation gives CSAGEGRTGELFF.

This clone came up once. J is TRBJ2-3 and V is TRBV6-4, with D possibly matching TRBD2 (5 bases). The CDR3 totals 15 residues. V lost 2 bases, J lost 1 base, and 10 bases lay in between. Germline CDR1 is MRHNA and CDR2 is SNTAGT. The DNA of the CDR3 is TGTGCCAGCAGTGACGGGCGGGCCCGCACAGATACGCAGTATTTT. Translating gives CASSDGRARTDTQYF.

CDR3 sequence (DNA): TGCGCCAGCAGCCGCCAACTTTCCGCGAACACCGGGGAGCTGTTTTTT. It codes for CASSRQLSANTGELFF. The J gene is TRBJ2-2, the V gene TRBV4-1; D ambiguous. V lost 4 bases and J lost 0, with 12 bases in between. This CDR3 contains 16 residues. The germline gives CDR1 MGHRA, CDR2 YSYEKL.

The CDR3: CASSLGAGTGGQETQYF. The CDR3 nucleotides are TGTGCCAGCAGCTTGGGGGCCGGGACAGGGGGACAGGAGACCCAGTACTTC. The chain employs TRBV5-4 and TRBJ2-5, with TRBD1 matching 11 bases. CDR1 is SGHNT, CDR2 YYREEE, per germline (reference sequence). V lost 0 bases to trimming and J lost 5 bases; unmatched junction nucleotides: 9. CDR3 length equals 17 residues.

This clone was counted between two and nine times. The DNA for the CDR3 is TGTGCCAGCAGTGAAGCCAAAGGGGACAGTCAAAACTATGGCTACACCTTC. Translation: CASSEAKGDSQNYGYTF. This chain connects TRBV2 to TRBJ1-2, with 7 bases identical to TRBD1. V shed 0 bases and J 2 bases; nucleotides not matched to a gene: 9. The CDR3 is 17 amino acids. Germline assignment: CDR1 SNHLY and CDR2 FYNNEI.

This clone was detected only once. The chain is built from TRBV2 and TRBJ1-3; D remains ambiguous. Germline CDR1 reads SNHLY; CDR2 reads FYNNEI. V lost 5 bases and J 0 bases, leaving 8 bases between the germline ends. This CDR3 comprises 14 residues. This CDR3 reads CASSKESSGNTIYF. CDR3 DNA sequence: TGTGCCAGCAGTAAGGAGAGCTCTGGAAACACCATATATTTT. Complete variable domain (other parts from reference TRBV2 and TRBJ1-3): EPEVTQTPSHQVTQMGQEVILRCVPISNHLYFYWYRQILGQKVEFLVSFYNNEISEKSEIFDDQFSVERPDGSNFTLKIRSTKLEDSAMYFCASSKESSGNTIYFGEGSWLTVV.

V is TRBV5-1 and J is TRBJ1-4, with D unclear. The CDR3 is 14 residues long. CDR1 SGHRS and CDR2 YFSETQ come from the germline V gene. The V and J ends lost 0 bases and 7 bases respectively, with 10 bases between them. The CDR3 is CASSLGIQAEKLFF. The CDR3 bases are TGCGCCAGCAGCTTGGGTATCCAGGCTGAAAAACTGTTTTTT.

This chain joins TRBV30 and TRBJ1-4; 8 bases align to TRBD1. This CDR3 has 14 residues. CDR1 is GTSNPN, CDR2 SVGIG, per germline (reference sequence). The V and J ends lost 2 bases and 8 bases, in that order; junction bases with no gene match: 7. CDR3 DNA: TGTGCCTGGAGTCCAGGACAGGGTTGGGAAAAACTGTTTTTT. The encoded protein is CAWSPGQGWEKLFF.

The CDR3 reads CASSDSSSGGGAAQYF. The CDR3 nucleotides are TGTGCCAGCAGTGACTCCAGCTCGGGGGGAGGAGCCGCGCAGTATTTT. The J gene is TRBJ2-3, the V gene TRBV6-4; 7 bases agree with TRBD2. The V and J ends lost 0 bases and 10 bases, in that order; junction bases with no gene match: 13. This CDR3 is built from 16 residues. The V gene's germline CDR1 is MRHNA and CDR2 SNTAGT.

The V gene is TRBV6-5, the J gene TRBJ1-4, with a possible D match to TRBD1 (6 bases). CDR3 length: 15 residues. Germline V CDR1 and CDR2: MNHEY, SVGAGI. Deletions cut 0 bases from V and 5 bases from J, with 10 bases between. The CDR3 sequence is CASSYSRTANEKLFF. DNA of the CDR3: TGTGCCAGCAGTTACTCGAGGACAGCCAATGAAAAACTGTTTTTT.

This chain connects TRBV11-2 to TRBJ2-7, with 10 bases identical to TRBD2. With V trimmed by 1 base and J by 0 bases, 0 bases remained unmatched. The V gene's germline CDR1 is SGHAT and CDR2 FQNNGV. The length of the CDR3 is 15 residues. The chain's CDR3 is CASSLVAGGSYEQYF. The CDR3 DNA follows: TGTGCCAGCAGCTTAGTAGCGGGAGGCTCCTACGAGCAGTACTTC.

The chain uses TRBV18 and TRBJ2-7; D may be TRBD2 (6 bases). Germline CDR1 and CDR2: KGHSH and LQKENI. Trimming took 4 bases from V and 3 from J, leaving 10 bases between them. The CDR3 is made up of 13 amino acids. In nucleotides, the CDR3 is TGTGCCAGCTCACTATACGGGAGCTACGAGCAGTACTTC. This encodes CASSLYGSYEQYF.

This clone has a handful of counts. The genes are TRBV5-1 and TRBJ2-7, with TRBD1 identical over 9 bases. The CDR3 totals 14 residues. Trimming removed 8 bases from V and 4 bases from J; junction bases left unmatched: 10. Per the germline V gene, CDR1 is SGHRS and CDR2 is YFSETQ. As DNA, the CDR3 is TGCGCCAGGACCCCGGGACAGGGATTATACGAGCAGTACTTC. It is translated as CARTPGQGLYEQYF.

This clone was observed a single time. This CDR3 reads CASSQIEDLAKNIQYF. The CDR3 DNA sequence: TGTGCCAGCAGCCAAATAGAGGATTTAGCCAAAAACATTCAGTACTTC. The V call is TRBV16, the J call TRBJ2-4; no clear D. Per the germline V gene, CDR1 is KGHSY and CDR2 is FQNENV. The V gene lost 2 bases and the J gene lost 0 bases, with 11 bases spanning the gap. This CDR3 contains 16 residues.